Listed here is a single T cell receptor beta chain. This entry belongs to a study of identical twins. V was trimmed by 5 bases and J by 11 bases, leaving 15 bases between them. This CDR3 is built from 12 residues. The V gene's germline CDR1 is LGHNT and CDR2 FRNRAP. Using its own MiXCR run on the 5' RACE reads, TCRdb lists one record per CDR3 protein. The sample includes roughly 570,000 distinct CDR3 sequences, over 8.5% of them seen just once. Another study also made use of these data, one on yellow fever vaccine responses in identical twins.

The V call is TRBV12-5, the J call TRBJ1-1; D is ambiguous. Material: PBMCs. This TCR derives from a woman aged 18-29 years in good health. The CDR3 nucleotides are TGTGCTAGTGGTAGGCCCGGGTTCGGGGCTTTCTTT. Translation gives CASGRPGFGAFF.